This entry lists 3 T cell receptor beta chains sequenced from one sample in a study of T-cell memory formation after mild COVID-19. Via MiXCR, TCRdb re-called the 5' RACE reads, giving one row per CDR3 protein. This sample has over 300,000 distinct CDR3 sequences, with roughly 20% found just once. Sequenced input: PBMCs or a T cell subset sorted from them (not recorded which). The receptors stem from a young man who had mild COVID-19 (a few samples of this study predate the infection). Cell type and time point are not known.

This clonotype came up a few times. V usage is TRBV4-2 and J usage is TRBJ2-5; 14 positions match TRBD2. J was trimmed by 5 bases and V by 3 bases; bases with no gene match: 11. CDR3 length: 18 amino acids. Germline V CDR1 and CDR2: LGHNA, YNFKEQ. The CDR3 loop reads CASSHSTGTSGGGETQYF. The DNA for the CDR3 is TGTGCCAGCAGCCACTCAACCGGGACTAGCGGGGGAGGGGAGACCCAGTACTTC.

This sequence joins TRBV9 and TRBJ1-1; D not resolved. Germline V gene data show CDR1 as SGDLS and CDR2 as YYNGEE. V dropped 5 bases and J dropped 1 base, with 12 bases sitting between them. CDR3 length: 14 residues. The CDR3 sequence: CASSRRAGNTEAFF. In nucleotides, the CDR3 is TGTGCCAGCAGTCGTAGAGCTGGGAACACTGAAGCTTTCTTT.

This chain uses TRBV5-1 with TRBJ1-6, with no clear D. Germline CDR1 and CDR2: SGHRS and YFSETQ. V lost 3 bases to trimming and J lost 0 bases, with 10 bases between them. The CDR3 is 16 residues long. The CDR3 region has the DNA TGCGCCAGCAGCTCCGGACTGAGCTCCTATAATTCACCCCTCCACTTT. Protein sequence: CASSSGLSSYNSPLHF.